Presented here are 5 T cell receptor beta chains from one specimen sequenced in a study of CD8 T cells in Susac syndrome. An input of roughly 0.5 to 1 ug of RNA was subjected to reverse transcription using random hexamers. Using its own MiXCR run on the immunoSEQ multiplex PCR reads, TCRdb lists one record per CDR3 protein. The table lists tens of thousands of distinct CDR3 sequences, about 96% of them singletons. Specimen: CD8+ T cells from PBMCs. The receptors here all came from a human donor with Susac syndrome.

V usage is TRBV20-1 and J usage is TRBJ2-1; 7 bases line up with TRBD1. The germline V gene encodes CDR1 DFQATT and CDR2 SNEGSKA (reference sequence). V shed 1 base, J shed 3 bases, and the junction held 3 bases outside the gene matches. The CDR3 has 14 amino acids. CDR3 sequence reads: CSARGGTVYNEQFF. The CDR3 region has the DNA TGCAGTGCTAGAGGTGGGACAGTCTACAATGAGCAGTTCTTC.

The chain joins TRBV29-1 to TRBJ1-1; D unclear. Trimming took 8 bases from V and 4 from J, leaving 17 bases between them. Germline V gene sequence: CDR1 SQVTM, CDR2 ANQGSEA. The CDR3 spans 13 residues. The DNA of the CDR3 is TGCAGCATACGGACTTCCTCGGGCACTGAAGCTTTCTTT. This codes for CSIRTSSGTEAFF.

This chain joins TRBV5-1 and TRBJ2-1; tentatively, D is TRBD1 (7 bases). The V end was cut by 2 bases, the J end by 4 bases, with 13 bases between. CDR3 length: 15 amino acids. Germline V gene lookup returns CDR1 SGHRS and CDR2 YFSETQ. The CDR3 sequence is CASSFLQGGYNEQFF. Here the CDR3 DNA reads TGCGCCAGCAGCTTTTTGCAGGGGGGATACAATGAGCAGTTCTTC.

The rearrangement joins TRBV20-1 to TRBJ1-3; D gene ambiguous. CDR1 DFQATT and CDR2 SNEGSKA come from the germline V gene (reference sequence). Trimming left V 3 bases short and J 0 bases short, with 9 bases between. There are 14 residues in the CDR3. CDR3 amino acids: CSASGGISGNTIYF. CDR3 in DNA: TGCAGTGCTAGCGGAGGGATCTCTGGAAACACCATATATTTT.

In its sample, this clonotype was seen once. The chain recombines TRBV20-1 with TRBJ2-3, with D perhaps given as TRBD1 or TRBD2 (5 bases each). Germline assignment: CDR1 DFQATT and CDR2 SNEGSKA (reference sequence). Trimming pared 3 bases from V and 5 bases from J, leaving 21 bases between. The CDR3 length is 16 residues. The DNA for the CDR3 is TGCAGTGCTAGCCCGACCGGGACCAACCACGAAGATACGCAGTATTTT. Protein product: CSASPTGTNHEDTQYF.